This T cell receptor (beta chain) comes out of a study of breast tumors, draining lymph nodes, adjacent tissues. TCRdb re-called the multiplex PCR reads through MiXCR, storing one row per CDR3 protein. The sample lists some 47,000 distinct CDR3 sequences, around 40% occurring once. This clonotype was recorded many times. With 6 bases clipped from V and 6 bases from J, the junction kept 7 bases outside the gene matches. The CDR3 loop spans 14 amino acids. CDR1 and CDR2 (germline): LNHDA, SQIVND (reference sequence). This clonotype was obtained from a female donor with breast cancer. Some clones in this sample may be carry-over from other donors' samples. What was sequenced was breast tumor tissue. This chain joins TRBV19 and TRBJ1-5; 8 bases match TRBD1. The CDR3: CASRQTGGGQPQHF. The CDR3, as DNA: TGTGCCAGTAGGCAAACAGGGGGAGGTCAGCCCCAGCATTTT.